Listed below are T cell receptor beta chains from one sample, sequenced in a study of identical twins' blood T cells. Each CDR3 protein gets one entry after TCRdb re-called the 5' RACE reads with MiXCR. The top ten clones hold 5.5% to 7% of a sample with 400,000 or so distinct CDR3 sequences, under 30% of them seen once. The sequenced sample was PBMCs. These receptors all stem from a woman aged 18-50 years in good health. CDR3s include the opening cysteine and the closing phenylalanine or tryptophan. The order of the fields is D gene, clone size, V gene, J gene, CDR3 DNA, CDR3 protein. D genes are given only for firm matches. Expanded clones are given a class, and other clones once, few, many or no size at all.

D: NA
size: few
V: TRBV5-6
J: TRBJ2-3
DNA: TGTGCCAGCAGCAGGGGTAATACGCAGTATTTT
CDR3: CASSRGNTQYF

D: TRBD2
size: NA
V: TRBV29-1
J: TRBJ2-1
DNA: TGCAGCTCTACCCCTAGCGGGGGAGGGTACAATGAGCAGTTCTTC
CDR3: CSSTPSGGGYNEQFF

D: NA
size: NA
V: TRBV10-3
J: TRBJ1-1
DNA: TGTGCCATCAGTGAGCAGGGCACCGACACTGAAGCTTTCTTT
CDR3: CAISEQGTDTEAFF

D: TRBD2
size: NA
V: TRBV4-1
J: TRBJ2-7
DNA: TGCGCCAGCAGCCAAGGCCTATTTAGCGGGGGGCCTAGGCGCTACGAGCAGTACTTC
CDR3: CASSQGLFSGGPRRYEQYF

D: NA
size: few
V: TRBV19
J: TRBJ1-1
DNA: TGTGCCAGTAGATTCTCAGGTATGAACACTGAAGCTTTCTTT
CDR3: CASRFSGMNTEAFF

D: NA
size: many
V: TRBV7-9
J: TRBJ2-3
DNA: TGTGCCAGCAGCTTACTGGCGGGGTACACAGATACGCAGTATTTT
CDR3: CASSLLAGYTDTQYF

D: TRBD1
size: NA
V: TRBV20-1
J: TRBJ1-3
DNA: TGCAGTGCTTCCAGGGGGCCTTACTCTGGAAACACCATATATTTT
CDR3: CSASRGPYSGNTIYF

D: NA
size: NA
V: TRBV12-5
J: TRBJ2-7
DNA: TGTGCTAGTGGTTTTCCTAACAGCGACGAGCAGTACTTC
CDR3: CASGFPNSDEQYF

D: NA
size: few
V: TRBV19
J: TRBJ1-2
DNA: TGTGCCAGCTACCGATCGGGGGGTTCCCACCCTTTGGATGGCTACACCTTC
CDR3: CASYRSGGSHPLDGYTF

D: NA
size: NA
V: TRBV7-2
J: TRBJ2-2
DNA: TGTGCCAGCAGCTTACGGGAGTACACCGGGGAGCTGTTTTTT
CDR3: CASSLREYTGELFF

D: NA
size: NA
V: TRBV29-1
J: TRBJ1-4
DNA: TGCAGCGCCGGACAGCACTTTGAAAAACTGTTTTTT
CDR3: CSAGQHFEKLFF

D: TRBD1
size: many
V: TRBV29-1
J: TRBJ1-1
DNA: TGCAGCGCCGGGACAGGGAGGAACACTGAAGCTTTCTTT
CDR3: CSAGTGRNTEAFF

D: NA
size: NA
V: TRBV20-1
J: TRBJ2-7
DNA: TGCAGTGCATCGGATGATATCGGTCCCTACGAGCAGTACTTC
CDR3: CSASDDIGPYEQYF

D: TRBD1
size: NA
V: TRBV5-1
J: TRBJ2-7
DNA: TGCGCCAGCAGCTTGGGGGGGACAGGGACGTACGAGCAGTACTTC
CDR3: CASSLGGTGTYEQYF

D: TRBD1
size: NA
V: TRBV19
J: TRBJ1-1
DNA: TGTGCCAGTAGCACTGACAGGGGTTACACTGAAGCTTTCTTT
CDR3: CASSTDRGYTEAFF

D: NA
size: NA
V: TRBV3-1
J: TRBJ2-7
DNA: TGTGCCAGCAGCCCCCGCCGGGACCGTAAAGACGAGCAGTACTTC
CDR3: CASSPRRDRKDEQYF

D: TRBD1
size: NA
V: TRBV10-3
J: TRBJ2-1
DNA: TGTGCCATCAGTAAGACAGGGACCTCGGACAATGAGCAGTTCTTC
CDR3: CAISKTGTSDNEQFF

D: TRBD2
size: NA
V: TRBV19
J: TRBJ2-1
DNA: TGTGCCAGTACTTGGGGGGGGTCGGGTGAGCAGTTCTTC
CDR3: CASTWGGSGEQFF

D: TRBD2
size: few
V: TRBV10-3
J: TRBJ2-3
DNA: TGTGCCATCAGTCAGACTAGCCCTTACACAGATACGCAGTATTTT
CDR3: CAISQTSPYTDTQYF

D: NA
size: NA
V: TRBV15
J: TRBJ1-3
DNA: TGTGCCACCAGCAGTGAAAGGGGCTCTGGAAACACCATATATTTT
CDR3: CATSSERGSGNTIYF

D: NA
size: NA
V: TRBV19
J: TRBJ1-4
DNA: TGTGCCAGTAGTATTTTAGCAGCCAATGAAAAACTGTTTTTT
CDR3: CASSILAANEKLFF

D: NA
size: few
V: TRBV27
J: TRBJ1-1
DNA: TGTGCCAGCAGTTTGGGCAGGGCCACTGAAGCTTTCTTT
CDR3: CASSLGRATEAFF

D: NA
size: few
V: TRBV29-1
J: TRBJ2-7
DNA: TGCAGCGCCCATGCACCTAACTACGAGCAGTACTTC
CDR3: CSAHAPNYEQYF

D: NA
size: NA
V: TRBV3-1
J: TRBJ1-4
DNA: TGTGCCAGCAGCCAAGGACACAATTCGGAAAAACTGTTTTTT
CDR3: CASSQGHNSEKLFF

D: NA
size: NA
V: TRBV3-1
J: TRBJ2-7
DNA: TGTGCCAGCAGCCAAGATCACACGGAGTACTCCTACGAGCAGTACTTC
CDR3: CASSQDHTEYSYEQYF

D: NA
size: many
V: TRBV5-1
J: TRBJ2-3
DNA: TGCGCCAGCAGAATGTCGCGCACAGATACGCAGTATTTT
CDR3: CASRMSRTDTQYF

D: TRBD2
size: NA
V: TRBV20-1
J: TRBJ2-1
DNA: TGCAGTGCTAGTGGAAGCGGGAGCGTTGATGAGCAGTTCTTC
CDR3: CSASGSGSVDEQFF

D: NA
size: NA
V: TRBV7-2
J: TRBJ2-7
DNA: TGTGCCAGCAGCTTAGAGAGGGCCTACGAGCAGTACTTC
CDR3: CASSLERAYEQYF

D: NA
size: few
V: TRBV7-8
J: TRBJ1-1
DNA: TGTGCCAGCAGCTTGAACCAGGGACCCACTGAAGCTTTCTTT
CDR3: CASSLNQGPTEAFF

D: NA
size: many
V: TRBV6-1
J: TRBJ2-2
DNA: TGTGCCAGCAGGGACACACCAGACACCGGGGAGCTGTTTTTT
CDR3: CASRDTPDTGELFF

D: TRBD1
size: few
V: TRBV29-1
J: TRBJ1-1
DNA: TGCAGCGGTAGACAGGGGCGGCTCACTGAAGCTTTCTTT
CDR3: CSGRQGRLTEAFF

D: NA
size: NA
V: TRBV2
J: TRBJ1-2
DNA: TGTGCCAGCACTCTAACCTGTGGCTATACCTTC
CDR3: CASTLTCGYTF

D: TRBD1
size: few
V: TRBV12-3/TRBV12-4
J: TRBJ1-2
DNA: TGTGCCAGCACATTACAGGGGGCGAGGGGCTACACCTTC
CDR3: CASTLQGARGYTF

D: NA
size: few
V: TRBV7-8
J: TRBJ2-2
DNA: TGTGCCAGCAGCTCCTTTTCGGGGTCCGGGGAGCTGTTTTTT
CDR3: CASSSFSGSGELFF

D: TRBD1
size: NA
V: TRBV20-1
J: TRBJ2-3
DNA: TGCAGTGCTGATGACAGGGTAACAAATACGCAGTATTTT
CDR3: CSADDRVTNTQYF

D: TRBD2
size: NA
V: TRBV20-1
J: TRBJ2-5
DNA: TGCAGTGCCCTGACTAGCGGGGGAAACGTGGAGACCCAGTACTTC
CDR3: CSALTSGGNVETQYF

D: NA
size: few
V: TRBV11-3
J: TRBJ1-2
DNA: TGTGCCAGCAGCTTCCGGGACGCTGATGGCTACACCTTC
CDR3: CASSFRDADGYTF

D: TRBD2
size: many
V: TRBV20-1
J: TRBJ2-7
DNA: TGCAGTGCGGTGATAGCGGGCCCCTACGAGCAGTACTTC
CDR3: CSAVIAGPYEQYF

D: NA
size: few
V: TRBV5-6
J: TRBJ2-6
DNA: TGTGCCAGCAGCCTTAGCGGTGGAAACTCTGGGGCCAACGTCCTGACTTTC
CDR3: CASSLSGGNSGANVLTF

D: NA
size: NA
V: TRBV28
J: TRBJ1-1
DNA: TGTGCCAGCAATTACAGGGAGAACACTGAAGCTGTCTTT
CDR3: CASNYRENTEAVF

D: NA
size: NA
V: TRBV5-1
J: TRBJ1-1
DNA: TGCGCCAGCCCACAAGTGTTAATGAAAACAGGACGTACCGGAGCTTTCTTT
CDR3: CASPQVLMKTGRTGAFF

D: NA
size: NA
V: TRBV2
J: TRBJ1-2
DNA: TGTGCCAGCAGAAGGTCAGCCAGGGAGGACTATGGCTACACCTTC
CDR3: CASRRSAREDYGYTF

D: NA
size: once
V: TRBV19
J: TRBJ1-1
DNA: TGTGCCAGTAGCACGGCAGATTGGACTGAAGCTTTCTTT
CDR3: CASSTADWTEAFF

D: TRBD1
size: few
V: TRBV7-9
J: TRBJ1-4
DNA: TGTGCCAGCAGCCGGACAGGGAGGAATGAAAAACTGTTTTTT
CDR3: CASSRTGRNEKLFF

D: TRBD2
size: NA
V: TRBV7-9
J: TRBJ2-5
DNA: TGTGCCAGCAGTACTAGCGGATTCCAAGAGACCCAGTACTTC
CDR3: CASSTSGFQETQYF

D: TRBD2
size: many
V: TRBV6-6
J: TRBJ2-1
DNA: TGTGCCAGCAGCACGCCCCTAGCGGGCCCTGAAGATGAGCAGTTCTTC
CDR3: CASSTPLAGPEDEQFF

D: TRBD2
size: few
V: TRBV9
J: TRBJ2-1
DNA: TGTGCCAGCAGCGTATCTAGCGGGACCTACAATGAGCAGTTCTTC
CDR3: CASSVSSGTYNEQFF

D: NA
size: few
V: TRBV5-1
J: TRBJ1-2
DNA: TGCGCCAGCAGATCCGACAGTTTAGCTAACTATGGCTACACCTTC
CDR3: CASRSDSLANYGYTF

D: NA
size: few
V: TRBV10-2
J: TRBJ1-3
DNA: TGCGCCAGCAGTGAGTCGAGTAGGTTAATCCCTACCTCTGGAAACACCATATATTTT
CDR3: CASSESSRLIPTSGNTIYF